This T cell receptor beta chain was captured by sequencing in a study of CD8 T cells in Susac syndrome. Random hexamers primed reverse transcription of about 0.45 to 1 ug RNA. With immunoSEQ multiplex PCR, TCR beta CDR3 was amplified across 54 Vbeta and 13 Jbeta. TCRdb re-called the immunoSEQ multiplex PCR reads through MiXCR, storing one row per CDR3 protein. This table holds roughly 150,000 distinct CDR3 sequences, nearly 97% found once. The study sequenced TCR beta in blood CD8+ and CD4+ T cells. The specimen was CD8+ T cells from PBMCs. The sequence was collected from a human donor with multiple sclerosis.

The CDR3 region has the DNA TGTGCCAGCAGCCCCCCGCCGGGTGGCACTGAAGCTTTCTTT. Protein sequence: CASSPPPGGTEAFF. This chain connects TRBV11-2 to TRBJ1-1, with D unresolved. The CDR3 spans 14 residues. CDR1 is SGHAT, CDR2 FQNNGV, per germline. V was pared by 5 bases and J by 4 bases, with 14 bases between.